This T cell receptor beta chain is drawn from a study of blood T cell repertoires in COVID-19. Whole-study context: Donors in the United States, Italy and Spain gave samples during acute or convalescent COVID-19. Sources were T cells, B-cell-depleted T cells, or PBMCs; the material itself was cDNA or gDNA.

In the original processing: Reference gene primer amplification gave estimated nucleated cell counts. Only in-frame clones appear in the TCRdb table, and some are missing; sequencing was by immunoSEQ multiplex PCR. That table is the source of V, J and clone size, and D and trimming were worked out from the DNA. In the table there are some 70,000 clones, roughly nine tenths of which are singletons. The germline V and J ends were trimmed by 7 bases and 5 bases, with 18 bases remaining between them. Germline V gives CDR1 LNHDA, CDR2 SQIVND (reference sequence). The CDR3 has 15 amino acids. This receptor was taken from a man over 45 with active COVID-19. The V gene is TRBV19, the J gene TRBJ1-5; D gene unclear. Sequenced material: peripheral blood. The CDR3 reads CASKYSLVQDQPQHF. The CDR3 DNA sequence: TGTGCCAGTAAATACAGCCTGGTCCAGGATCAGCCCCAGCATTTT.